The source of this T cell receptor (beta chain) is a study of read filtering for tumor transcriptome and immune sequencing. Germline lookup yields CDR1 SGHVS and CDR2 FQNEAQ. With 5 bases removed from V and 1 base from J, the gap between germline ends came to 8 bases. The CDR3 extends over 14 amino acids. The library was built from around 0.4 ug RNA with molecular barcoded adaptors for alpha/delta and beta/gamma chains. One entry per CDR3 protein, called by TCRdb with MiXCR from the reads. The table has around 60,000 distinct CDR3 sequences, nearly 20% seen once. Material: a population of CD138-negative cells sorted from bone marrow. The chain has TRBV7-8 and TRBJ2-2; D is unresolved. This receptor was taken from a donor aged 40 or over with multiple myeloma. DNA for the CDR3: TGTGCCAGCAGCCTTAAGTGGAACACCGGGGAGCTGTTTTTT. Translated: CASSLKWNTGELFF.